Listed below are T cell receptor beta chains from one sample, sequenced in a study of T cells after yellow fever vaccination. One entry per CDR3 protein, called by TCRdb with MiXCR from the 5' RACE reads. The sample includes tens of thousands of distinct CDR3 sequences, around 7.3% of them seen just once. Sequencing was performed on CD8+ T cells sorted from PBMCs, taken on the day of the yellow fever booster vaccination. The receptors were gathered from a man aged 25-45 years who received the YFV17D yellow fever vaccine. Both conserved end residues are part of each CDR3. D genes are given only for firm matches. The size entry is marked missing in some rows and otherwise reads once, few, many or a size class.

D	V	J	size	DNA	CDR3
TRBD2	TRBV20-1	TRBJ2-7	-	TGCAGCGCTCCCATGGCTAGCGGGAGTTACGAGCAGTACTTC	CSAPMASGSYEQYF
TRBD2	TRBV6-2/TRBV6-3	TRBJ2-1	many	TGTGCCAGCAGCCCAGATAGCGGGATCTACAATGAGCAGTTCTTC	CASSPDSGIYNEQFF
TRBD2	TRBV4-1	TRBJ2-7	-	TGCGCCAGCAGCCAAGACCTAGCCGGGACTAGTAGCTACGAGCAGTACTTC	CASSQDLAGTSSYEQYF
-	TRBV30	TRBJ2-7	-	TGTGCCTGGAGCGTCTCTAGCTACGAGCAGTACTTC	CAWSVSSYEQYF
-	TRBV7-2	TRBJ2-3	-	TGTGCCAGCAGCTTGATGACAGATACGCAGTATTTT	CASSLMTDTQYF
-	TRBV4-3	TRBJ2-5	few	TGCGCCAGCAGCCAAGATTACAGGGAAGAGACCCAGTACTTC	CASSQDYREETQYF
-	TRBV3-1	TRBJ2-7	few	TGTGCCAGCAGCCAAGAGGCGCCAGGGCCCTACGAGCAGTACTTC	CASSQEAPGPYEQYF
-	TRBV7-9	TRBJ2-7	many	TGTGCCAGCAGCTTAGGGGACAACCCTTACGAGCAGTACTTC	CASSLGDNPYEQYF
-	TRBV4-3	TRBJ1-2	-	TGCGCCAGCAGCCAAGATCTCGATTATTCCGGCTACACCTTC	CASSQDLDYSGYTF
TRBD2	TRBV12-3/TRBV12-4	TRBJ2-7	many	TGTGCCAGCATGAGCGGGAGAAGCGCCTACGAGCAGTACTTC	CASMSGRSAYEQYF
-	TRBV4-3	TRBJ2-7	many	TGCGCCAGCAGCCCTCAGGGGGAGGACGAGCAGTACTTC	CASSPQGEDEQYF
TRBD1	TRBV7-8	TRBJ2-3	many	TGTGCCAGCAGCTTATTAAGGGGGCTAGATACGCAGTATTTT	CASSLLRGLDTQYF
-	TRBV18	TRBJ2-1	-	TGTGCCAGCTCACAGCGACTCCTAGCAGGGATGGGGTACAATGAGCAGTTCTTC	CASSQRLLAGMGYNEQFF
-	TRBV29-1	TRBJ1-1	many	TGCAGCGTTGACGGGGGTCTTGGGAGCACTGAAGCTTTCTTT	CSVDGGLGSTEAFF
-	TRBV6-5	TRBJ1-1	-	TGTGCCAGCAGTTACGGTCACGACCTTGAAGCTTTCTTT	CASSYGHDLEAFF
-	TRBV5-6	TRBJ2-1	-	TGTGCCACCTCCGGGGGACTGATGGACGATGAGCAGTTCTTC	CATSGGLMDDEQFF
TRBD1	TRBV2	TRBJ2-2	few	TGTGCCAGATCCCGGGACAGGATAAACACCGGGGAGCTGTTTTTT	CARSRDRINTGELFF
TRBD2	TRBV5-1	TRBJ2-1	-	TGCGCCAGCAGCTCCCCCCAGCTAGCGGGAGATGACAATGAGCAGTTCTTC	CASSSPQLAGDDNEQFF
-	TRBV6-5	TRBJ2-5	many	TGTGCCAGCCGTACCGGGGACTCGTACCAAGAGACCCAGTACTTC	CASRTGDSYQETQYF
-	TRBV28	TRBJ2-2	many	TGTGCCAGCAGTTGGCTGAACACCGGGGAGCTGTTTTTT	CASSWLNTGELFF
-	TRBV4-3	TRBJ1-4	once	TGCGCCAGCAGCCAAGAGGATGCAACTAATGAAAAACTGTTTTTT	CASSQEDATNEKLFF
-	TRBV6-4	TRBJ1-1	-	TGTGCCAGCAGTGACCGCATGGGGACTGAAGCTTTCTTT	CASSDRMGTEAFF
-	TRBV27	TRBJ2-1	many	TGTGCCAGCAGTTTAACAGGTTTAACGAATGAGCAGTTCTTC	CASSLTGLTNEQFF
-	TRBV18	TRBJ2-7	-	TGTGCCAGCTCACCACCGGGCAGGCAAAACTACGAGCAGTACTTC	CASSPPGRQNYEQYF
-	TRBV12-3/TRBV12-4	TRBJ2-1	few	TGTGCCAGCAGCCCTAAGGGTCGGGAGCAGTTCTTC	CASSPKGREQFF
TRBD2	TRBV6-2/TRBV6-3	TRBJ2-1	-	TGTGCCAGCAGTAGACTAGCAGGATACAATGAGCAGTTCTTC	CASSRLAGYNEQFF
-	TRBV2	TRBJ2-6	-	TGTACCTGCAGTTTTCGGACCGACTTCTCTGGGGCCAACGTCCTGACTTTC	CTCSFRTDFSGANVLTF
-	TRBV12-3/TRBV12-4	TRBJ1-5	-	TGTGCCAGCAGTTTCGGGCCCAATCAGCCCCAGCATTTT	CASSFGPNQPQHF
-	TRBV28	TRBJ2-1	many	TGTGCCAGCGGATATAATGAGCAGTTCTTC	CASGYNEQFF
TRBD2	TRBV6-2/TRBV6-3	TRBJ2-7	-	TGTGCCAGCGAATTTAGCGGGAGCTACGAGCAGTACTTC	CASEFSGSYEQYF
-	TRBV9	TRBJ1-1	-	TGTGCCAGCAGCGTAAGGAAGGAAGGGTTGAATGAAGCTTTCTTT	CASSVRKEGLNEAFF
TRBD1	TRBV7-9	TRBJ2-2	many	TGTGCCAGCAGCGCTACAGGGGCCGGGGAGCTGTTTTTT	CASSATGAGELFF
TRBD2	TRBV19	TRBJ2-1	-	TGTGCCAGTAGTATCGGACTAGCGGGATACAATGAGCAGTTCTTC	CASSIGLAGYNEQFF
-	TRBV7-9	TRBJ2-1	-	TGTGCCAGCAGCTTAGCCCCCGCATACAATGAGCAGTTCTTC	CASSLAPAYNEQFF
TRBD1	TRBV5-1	TRBJ2-7	-	TGCGCCAGCAGCTTAACCGGGACAGAAAACGAGCAGTACTTC	CASSLTGTENEQYF
TRBD2	TRBV29-1	TRBJ2-7	many	TGCAGCGTTGAGTACGGACTAGCGGACACCTACGAGCAGTACTTC	CSVEYGLADTYEQYF
-	TRBV4-3	TRBJ1-6	few	TGCGCCAGCAGCCAGGGGGACCGGACCTATAATTCACCCCTCCACTTT	CASSQGDRTYNSPLHF
-	TRBV7-2	TRBJ2-3	-	TGTGCCAGCTGGGGCTACACAGATACGCAGTATTTT	CASWGYTDTQYF